Listed below are T cell receptor beta chains from one sample, sequenced in a study of T cell responses to AZD1222 COVID-19 vaccine. Profiled with immunoSEQ multiplex PCR; TCRdb holds only in-frame clones, not every one. The table has 130,000 to 150,000 clones, approximately 90% seen once. Material: peripheral blood, obtained 28 days after the second AZD1222 dose. The receptors shown here come from an adult who received the AZD1222 COVID-19 vaccine. Both conserved end residues are part of each CDR3. Each record gives: clone size, D gene, V gene, J gene, CDR3 protein, CDR3 DNA. A D gene is named only where the DNA matches it firmly. Clone size is not always given. Where it is, it says once, few, many or a class for expanded clones.

clone size: few; D gene: TRBD2; V gene: TRBV28; J gene: TRBJ2-1; CDR3 protein: CASNLGRATVF; CDR3 DNA: TGTGCCAGCAACCTTGGGAGGGCCACGGTCTTC
clone size: NA; D gene: NA; V gene: TRBV7-2; J gene: TRBJ1-2; CDR3 protein: CASSTTGRNNYGYTF; CDR3 DNA: TGTGCCAGCAGCACTACAGGCCGAAACAACTATGGCTACACCTTC
clone size: NA; D gene: NA; V gene: TRBV28; J gene: TRBJ1-1; CDR3 protein: CASSLPGTGEAFF; CDR3 DNA: TGTGCCAGCAGTTTACCGGGAACGGGTGAAGCTTTCTTT
clone size: NA; D gene: NA; V gene: TRBV7-3; J gene: TRBJ1-1; CDR3 protein: CASSLSGGSTEAFF; CDR3 DNA: TGTGCCAGCAGCTTATCTGGGGGAAGCACTGAAGCTTTCTTT
clone size: NA; D gene: NA; V gene: TRBV21-1; J gene: TRBJ1-5; CDR3 protein: CASSIEMSREGQPQHF; CDR3 DNA: TGTGCCAGCAGTATCGAAATGAGTAGAGAGGGGCAGCCCCAGCATTTT
clone size: NA; D gene: TRBD1; V gene: TRBV4-1; J gene: TRBJ1-3; CDR3 protein: CASSPWDSIGNTIYF; CDR3 DNA: TGCGCCAGCAGCCCATGGGACAGCATCGGAAACACCATATATTTT
clone size: NA; D gene: NA; V gene: TRBV2; J gene: TRBJ1-1; CDR3 protein: CASSDGGTQKGTEAFF; CDR3 DNA: TGTGCCAGCAGTGATGGTGGGACACAGAAGGGCACTGAAGCTTTCTTT
clone size: NA; D gene: NA; V gene: TRBV6-5; J gene: TRBJ1-1; CDR3 protein: CASSPTSVNTEAFF; CDR3 DNA: TGTGCCAGCAGTCCTACGTCAGTGAACACTGAAGCTTTCTTT
clone size: NA; D gene: NA; V gene: TRBV6-1; J gene: TRBJ1-2; CDR3 protein: CASSERYRALYGYTF; CDR3 DNA: TGTGCCAGCAGTGAACGGTACAGGGCACTCTATGGCTACACCTTC
clone size: NA; D gene: TRBD1; V gene: TRBV3-1/TRBV3-2; J gene: TRBJ2-3; CDR3 protein: CASSPAGGITDTQYF; CDR3 DNA: TGTGCCAGCAGCCCGGCAGGGGGCATCACAGATACGCAGTATTTT
clone size: NA; D gene: NA; V gene: TRBV11-3; J gene: TRBJ2-1; CDR3 protein: CASSDGPRVHEQFF; CDR3 DNA: TGTGCCAGCAGCGATGGACCTCGGGTGCATGAGCAGTTCTTC
clone size: NA; D gene: NA; V gene: TRBV11-2; J gene: TRBJ2-2; CDR3 protein: CASSFFARGDTGELFF; CDR3 DNA: TGTGCCAGCAGCTTCTTCGCTAGGGGGGACACCGGGGAGCTGTTTTTT
clone size: once; D gene: NA; V gene: TRBV6-2/TRBV6-3; J gene: TRBJ1-1; CDR3 protein: CASSYRGGEAFF; CDR3 DNA: TGTGCCAGCAGTTATCGTGGTGGTGAAGCTTTCTTT
clone size: once; D gene: NA; V gene: TRBV4-3; J gene: TRBJ1-4; CDR3 protein: CASSQGRAEKLFF; CDR3 DNA: TGCGCCAGCAGCCAAGGGAGGGCGGAAAAACTGTTTTTT
clone size: NA; D gene: TRBD2; V gene: TRBV7-8; J gene: TRBJ2-1; CDR3 protein: CASSLQGLAGHEQFF; CDR3 DNA: TGTGCCAGCAGCTTACAAGGACTAGCGGGCCATGAGCAGTTCTTC
clone size: few; D gene: TRBD2; V gene: TRBV15; J gene: TRBJ2-2; CDR3 protein: CATSAGGDTGELFF; CDR3 DNA: TGTGCCACCAGCGCGGGAGGGGACACCGGGGAGCTGTTTTTT
clone size: NA; D gene: NA; V gene: TRBV6-4; J gene: TRBJ2-5; CDR3 protein: CASSPGGSQETQYF; CDR3 DNA: TGTGCCAGCAGTCCTGGGGGGTCTCAAGAGACCCAGTACTTC
clone size: NA; D gene: NA; V gene: TRBV30; J gene: TRBJ1-1; CDR3 protein: CAWSVGLGPFAEAFF; CDR3 DNA: TGTGCCTGGAGTGTAGGGTTGGGGCCGTTCGCTGAAGCTTTCTTT
clone size: NA; D gene: NA; V gene: TRBV5-6; J gene: TRBJ1-2; CDR3 protein: CASSRPGRRLYGYTF; CDR3 DNA: TGTGCCAGCAGTCGGCCGGGCAGGAGGCTTTATGGCTACACCTTC
clone size: NA; D gene: TRBD2; V gene: TRBV7-2; J gene: TRBJ2-1; CDR3 protein: CASSAGLAGSNEQFF; CDR3 DNA: TGTGCCAGCAGCGCCGGACTAGCGGGAAGCAATGAGCAGTTCTTC
clone size: NA; D gene: NA; V gene: TRBV7-8; J gene: TRBJ1-2; CDR3 protein: CASSLVGGYGYTF; CDR3 DNA: TGTGCCAGCAGCTTAGTAGGGGGCTATGGCTACACCTTC
clone size: NA; D gene: NA; V gene: TRBV25-1; J gene: TRBJ2-5; CDR3 protein: CASNSFLSETQYF; CDR3 DNA: TGTGCCAGCAATAGTTTCTTATCTGAGACCCAGTACTTC
clone size: NA; D gene: NA; V gene: TRBV19; J gene: TRBJ1-5; CDR3 protein: CASTPRIGGNQPQHF; CDR3 DNA: TGTGCCAGTACCCCTAGGATCGGGGGCAATCAGCCCCAGCATTTT
clone size: once; D gene: NA; V gene: TRBV9; J gene: TRBJ1-2; CDR3 protein: CASSVLQSYTF; CDR3 DNA: TGTGCCAGCAGCGTTCTACAGAGCTACACCTTC
clone size: NA; D gene: NA; V gene: TRBV30; J gene: TRBJ1-2; CDR3 protein: CAWSPPRGAYGYTF; CDR3 DNA: TGTGCCTGGTCCCCCCCCCGGGGGGCCTATGGCTACACCTTC
clone size: NA; D gene: TRBD2; V gene: TRBV2; J gene: TRBJ2-7; CDR3 protein: CASSGGLAGDYEQYF; CDR3 DNA: TGTGCCAGCAGTGGGGGACTAGCGGGAGACTACGAGCAGTACTTC
clone size: NA; D gene: NA; V gene: TRBV10-3; J gene: TRBJ1-5; CDR3 protein: CAITLGQNQPQHF; CDR3 DNA: TGTGCCATCACCTTAGGACAAAATCAGCCCCAGCATTTT
clone size: NA; D gene: TRBD2; V gene: TRBV9; J gene: TRBJ2-3; CDR3 protein: CASSDRTSGRATDTQYF; CDR3 DNA: TGTGCCAGCAGCGATCGAACTAGCGGGAGGGCAACAGATACGCAGTATTTT
clone size: NA; D gene: NA; V gene: TRBV7-2; J gene: TRBJ1-5; CDR3 protein: CASSLARFSNQPQHF; CDR3 DNA: TGTGCCAGCAGCTTAGCGCGCTTTAGCAATCAGCCCCAGCATTTT
clone size: NA; D gene: TRBD1; V gene: TRBV19; J gene: TRBJ1-5; CDR3 protein: CASSIARQGLDFRQPQHF; CDR3 DNA: TGTGCCAGTAGTATAGCCAGACAGGGATTGGACTTTCGGCAGCCCCAGCATTTT
clone size: NA; D gene: NA; V gene: TRBV6-5; J gene: TRBJ1-5; CDR3 protein: CASARVRSEPQHF; CDR3 DNA: TGTGCCAGCGCCAGGGTAAGGTCGGAGCCCCAGCATTTT
clone size: NA; D gene: NA; V gene: TRBV27; J gene: TRBJ2-3; CDR3 protein: CATRVIYTDTQYF; CDR3 DNA: TGTGCCACCAGGGTCATATACACAGATACGCAGTATTTT
clone size: NA; D gene: TRBD1; V gene: TRBV18; J gene: TRBJ2-7; CDR3 protein: CASSLLGQGSYEQYF; CDR3 DNA: TGTGCCAGCTCACTCCTGGGACAGGGTTCTTACGAGCAGTACTTC
clone size: NA; D gene: NA; V gene: TRBV10-3; J gene: TRBJ1-1; CDR3 protein: CAISEVIQSNTEAFF; CDR3 DNA: TGTGCCATCAGTGAGGTGATACAGTCGAACACTGAAGCTTTCTTT
clone size: NA; D gene: TRBD2; V gene: TRBV30; J gene: TRBJ2-7; CDR3 protein: CAWNKLAGVGEQYF; CDR3 DNA: TGTGCCTGGAATAAACTAGCGGGAGTAGGCGAGCAGTACTTC
clone size: NA; D gene: NA; V gene: TRBV7-2; J gene: TRBJ1-1; CDR3 protein: CASSRTGFTEAFF; CDR3 DNA: TGTGCCAGCAGCCGAACAGGGTTCACTGAAGCTTTCTTT
clone size: NA; D gene: TRBD1; V gene: TRBV6-2/TRBV6-3; J gene: TRBJ1-2; CDR3 protein: CASSWPGGNYGYTF; CDR3 DNA: TGTGCCAGCAGTTGGCCAGGGGGCAACTATGGCTACACCTTC
clone size: NA; D gene: NA; V gene: TRBV9; J gene: TRBJ2-2; CDR3 protein: CASRPNPGDTGELFF; CDR3 DNA: TGTGCCAGCAGACCCAATCCGGGGGACACCGGGGAGCTGTTTTTT
clone size: NA; D gene: TRBD1; V gene: TRBV6-5; J gene: TRBJ2-7; CDR3 protein: CASRRQGASYEQYF; CDR3 DNA: TGTGCCAGCAGAAGACAGGGGGCTTCTTACGAGCAGTACTTC
clone size: NA; D gene: TRBD2; V gene: TRBV4-3; J gene: TRBJ2-1; CDR3 protein: CASSGLLAGGPGNEQFF; CDR3 DNA: TGCGCCAGCAGCGGTTTACTAGCGGGAGGGCCTGGCAATGAGCAGTTCTTC
clone size: NA; D gene: NA; V gene: TRBV6-5; J gene: TRBJ1-1; CDR3 protein: CASTPRRGHTEAFF; CDR3 DNA: TGTGCCAGCACTCCACGCCGGGGGCACACTGAAGCTTTCTTT
clone size: NA; D gene: NA; V gene: TRBV5-1; J gene: TRBJ2-5; CDR3 protein: CASSLQETQYF; CDR3 DNA: TGCGCCAGCAGTCTCCAAGAGACCCAGTACTTC
clone size: NA; D gene: NA; V gene: TRBV12-5; J gene: TRBJ1-2; CDR3 protein: CASGLVLGGRVLSYTF; CDR3 DNA: TGTGCTAGTGGTTTGGTACTGGGCGGGAGGGTTTTGAGCTACACCTTC
clone size: NA; D gene: NA; V gene: TRBV7-9; J gene: TRBJ2-7; CDR3 protein: CASSLGQATYEQYF; CDR3 DNA: TGTGCCAGCAGCTTGGGTCAGGCAACCTACGAGCAGTACTTC
clone size: NA; D gene: NA; V gene: TRBV30; J gene: TRBJ1-1; CDR3 protein: CAWSVRRSGEAFF; CDR3 DNA: TGTGCCTGGAGTGTACGGCGGTCAGGGGAAGCTTTCTTT
clone size: NA; D gene: NA; V gene: TRBV30; J gene: TRBJ1-1; CDR3 protein: CAWSPGLSNTEAFF; CDR3 DNA: TGTGCCTGGAGTCCGGGACTCTCGAACACTGAAGCTTTCTTT
clone size: NA; D gene: NA; V gene: TRBV11-2; J gene: TRBJ2-2; CDR3 protein: CASSGGIRGPTNTGELFF; CDR3 DNA: TGTGCCAGCAGCGGGGGAATACGAGGGCCCACGAACACCGGGGAGCTGTTTTTT
clone size: NA; D gene: TRBD2; V gene: TRBV27; J gene: TRBJ2-1; CDR3 protein: CASSSGLAGGEQFF; CDR3 DNA: TGTGCCAGCAGTTCCGGACTAGCGGGAGGGGAGCAGTTCTTC
clone size: NA; D gene: TRBD1; V gene: TRBV29-1; J gene: TRBJ1-4; CDR3 protein: CSVVRRGDEKLFF; CDR3 DNA: TGCAGCGTTGTTCGCAGGGGGGATGAAAAACTGTTTTTT
clone size: NA; D gene: NA; V gene: TRBV6-5; J gene: TRBJ1-2; CDR3 protein: CASSSPAVQMGYTF; CDR3 DNA: TGTGCCAGCAGCTCCCCGGCCGTCCAGATGGGCTACACCTTC
clone size: few; D gene: NA; V gene: TRBV5-1; J gene: TRBJ2-2; CDR3 protein: CASSLGYARGELFF; CDR3 DNA: TGCGCCAGCAGCTTGGGGTACGCCCGGGGGGAGCTGTTTTTT
clone size: once; D gene: NA; V gene: TRBV27; J gene: TRBJ2-5; CDR3 protein: CASSLGGRETQYF; CDR3 DNA: TGTGCCAGCAGTTTAGGGGGTAGGGAGACCCAGTACTTC
clone size: NA; D gene: NA; V gene: TRBV28; J gene: TRBJ2-5; CDR3 protein: CASSPPSERQETQYF; CDR3 DNA: TGTGCCAGCAGTCCTCCCTCGGAGCGGCAAGAGACCCAGTACTTC
clone size: NA; D gene: NA; V gene: TRBV9; J gene: TRBJ1-1; CDR3 protein: CASSLTSRGNTEAFF; CDR3 DNA: TGTGCCAGCAGCCTAACTTCGAGGGGAAACACTGAAGCTTTCTTT
clone size: once; D gene: NA; V gene: TRBV27; J gene: TRBJ1-6; CDR3 protein: CASRVVSVDASPLHF; CDR3 DNA: TGTGCCAGCAGGGTCGTGAGCGTCGACGCGTCACCCCTCCACTTT
clone size: NA; D gene: NA; V gene: TRBV5-5; J gene: TRBJ2-7; CDR3 protein: CASSHRSSRYEQYF; CDR3 DNA: TGTGCCAGCAGCCACAGAAGTAGCCGCTACGAGCAGTACTTC
clone size: NA; D gene: NA; V gene: TRBV9; J gene: TRBJ1-1; CDR3 protein: CASRSHEANTEAFF; CDR3 DNA: TGTGCCAGCAGATCACACGAGGCGAACACTGAAGCTTTCTTT
clone size: NA; D gene: NA; V gene: TRBV5-8; J gene: TRBJ1-2; CDR3 protein: CASSFDTNYGYTF; CDR3 DNA: TGTGCCAGCAGCTTTGATACTAACTATGGCTACACCTTC
clone size: NA; D gene: TRBD1; V gene: TRBV9; J gene: TRBJ2-1; CDR3 protein: CASSRTGAYNEQFF; CDR3 DNA: TGTGCCAGCAGCCGGACAGGGGCGTACAATGAGCAGTTCTTC